The clone carrying this T cell receptor beta chain has a handful of counts. Its antigen is still unknown. The data originate from a study of T cell repertoires in cytomegalovirus infection. Study background: HLA-B-restricted CMV epitopes that are well studied, plus recently identified HLA-C-restricted ones, were used by the study. General study points: In two of eight donors, the top clonotype was HLA-C-restricted CMV-specific. Carriers of CMV and the relevant HLA type were discriminated by public TCR beta frequency.

Unmatched junction bases numbered 7, after V lost 6 bases and J lost 0 bases. The CDR3 runs to 16 residues. Germline CDR1 is SEHNR and CDR2 is FQNEAQ (reference sequence). TCRdb fed the reads into MiXCR, producing one record per CDR3 protein. The sample records roughly 990,000 distinct CDR3 sequences, approximately 30% being singletons. This chain links TRBV7-9 with TRBJ2-2; 7 bases are shared with TRBD1. The source of this sequence is a human donor in good health (CMV status not recorded). Some clones in this sample may be carry-over from other donors' samples. The sample here was cultured CD8+ T cells from PBMCs, taken from culture after CMV antigen stimulation. The CDR3 DNA is TGTGCCAGCAGTCATAAAGACAGGGCGAACACCGGGGAGCTGTTTTTT. Protein sequence: CASSHKDRANTGELFF.